Presented here are 32 T cell receptor beta chains from one specimen sequenced in a study of T cell responses to AZD1222 COVID-19 vaccine. TCRdb keeps only in-frame clones here, not all; method: immunoSEQ multiplex PCR. Of more than 50,000 clones in the sample, 79% were seen once. Here the sequenced sample was peripheral blood, taken on day 0 of MenACWY control vaccination. Source of these receptors: an adult in good health.

The chain is built from TRBV11-2 and TRBJ2-7; D gene unclear. The V gene lost 4 bases and the J gene lost 0 bases, with 7 bases spanning the gap. Germline CDR1 SGHAT, CDR2 FQNNGV. This CDR3 has 13 amino acids. The CDR3 DNA reads TGTGCCAGCAGCTCTGAAATCTCCTACGAGCAGTACTTC. It is translated as CASSSEISYEQYF.

The genes are TRBV5-1 and TRBJ1-1; 12 nucleotides line up with TRBD1. Germline CDR1 is SGHRS and CDR2 is YFSETQ. The CDR3 length is 14 residues. V was clipped by 3 bases and J by 7 bases; unmatched bases: 4. The CDR3 bases are TGCGCCAGCAGCTGGGGGACAGGGGGCGTTGAAGCTTTCTTT. Translating gives CASSWGTGGVEAFF.

V gene TRBV5-6 combines with J gene TRBJ2-7; a possible D gene is TRBD1 (6 bases). Germline CDR1 reads SGHDT; CDR2 reads YYEEEE. The germline V and J ends were trimmed by 4 bases and 6 bases, with 14 bases remaining between them. CDR3 size: 13 residues. The CDR3 region has the DNA TGTGCCAGCAGCCGGGACATCTTAGGCGAGCAGTACTTC. Translating gives CASSRDILGEQYF.

The chain couples TRBV9 to TRBJ2-1, with 7 bases that match TRBD2. Germline V gene lookup returns CDR1 SGDLS and CDR2 YYNGEE. The CDR3 is 16 residues long. The V gene end was trimmed by 0 bases and the J gene end by 0 bases; junction bases not matched to a gene: 3. DNA for the CDR3: TGTGCCAGCAGCGTAGTAGCGGGCCACTCCTACAATGAGCAGTTCTTC. As protein: CASSVVAGHSYNEQFF.

V and J are TRBV5-1 and TRBJ2-1, with D unresolved. Germline assignment: CDR1 SGHRS and CDR2 YFSETQ. The V end lost 4 bases, the J end lost 5 bases, and 10 bases lay between the germline ends. CDR3 length: 13 residues. This CDR3 is CASSPRNDNEQFF. The CDR3 region has the DNA TGCGCCAGCAGCCCGAGGAATGACAATGAGCAGTTCTTC.

The rearrangement uses TRBV28 and TRBJ1-1; TRBD1 agrees at 8 bases. CDR3 length: 15 residues. The germline CDR1 and CDR2 sequences are MDHEN and SYDVKM. V was clipped by 7 bases and J by 4 bases; unmatched bases: 11. The CDR3 protein is CASIPGQGPFTEAFF. Here the CDR3 DNA reads TGTGCCAGCATCCCCGGACAGGGCCCTTTCACTGAAGCTTTCTTT.

This chain connects TRBV2 to TRBJ2-1; 12 bases match TRBD2. The CDR3 has 14 residues. V lost 4 bases, J lost 6 bases, and 1 base stayed unmatched. In germline, CDR1 is SNHLY, CDR2 FYNNEI. The CDR3 loop is CASSGLAGVNEQFF. The DNA of the CDR3 is TGTGCCAGCAGTGGACTAGCGGGAGTCAATGAGCAGTTCTTC.

This clone came up a few times. The chain employs TRBV30 and TRBJ1-2; weak D call: TRBD1 (5 bases). The CDR3 is 11 residues long. Germline loops: CDR1 GTSNPN, CDR2 SVGIG (reference sequence). V dropped 7 bases and J dropped 3 bases, with 9 bases sitting between them. CDR3 protein: CAYGTDYGYTF. The CDR3 DNA is TGTGCCTACGGGACGGACTATGGCTACACCTTC.

The chain joins TRBV6-5 to TRBJ2-5; D remains unclear. Germline V gives CDR1 MNHEY, CDR2 SVGAGI. This CDR3 contains 13 residues. V shed 7 bases and J shed 3 bases, with 12 bases lying between them. CDR3 in amino acids: CASMGTSEETQYF. DNA for the CDR3: TGTGCCAGCATGGGCACCAGCGAAGAGACCCAGTACTTC.

The chain carries TRBV7-3 and TRBJ2-1; D is possibly TRBD1 (6 bases). In germline, CDR1 is SGHTA, CDR2 FQGTGA. Trimming pared 3 bases from V and 8 bases from J, leaving 14 bases between. The CDR3 length is 14 residues. The CDR3 region is CASSLGARNDEQFF. Here the CDR3 DNA reads TGTGCCAGCAGCTTGGGGGCCCGGAATGATGAGCAGTTCTTC.

This chain joins TRBV5-1 and TRBJ1-1; weak D call: TRBD1 (6 bases). The CDR3 totals 14 residues. The ends were cut back, 5 bases at V and 5 bases at J, with 16 bases in the middle. Germline V gene sequence: CDR1 SGHRS, CDR2 YFSETQ. The CDR3 sequence: CASRVGGAGTEAFF. CDR3 coding DNA: TGCGCCAGCAGGGTCGGGGGGGCCGGAACTGAAGCTTTCTTT.

The chain is built from TRBV4-1 and TRBJ2-3; 7 positions agree with TRBD1. The CDR3 runs 15 residues. Unmatched junction bases numbered 5, after V lost 0 bases and J lost 5 bases. CDR1 and CDR2 (germline): MGHRA, YSYEKL. The CDR3 reads CASSQEGPGGDTQYF. CDR3 nucleotide sequence: TGCGCCAGCAGCCAAGAGGGCCCAGGGGGAGATACGCAGTATTTT.

The CDR3 DNA reads as TGCGCCAGCAGCCTGGACAGGGCACTAGCGGGAGATAATGAGCAGTTCTTC. Amino acids: CASSLDRALAGDNEQFF. This rearrangement joins TRBV5-1 to TRBJ2-1; 11 bases line up with TRBD2. This CDR3 is built from 17 residues. Looked up from germline, CDR1 is SGHRS and CDR2 is YFSETQ. J gave up 7 bases and V 4 bases, and 13 bases lay outside the gene matches.

The rearrangement uses TRBV18 and TRBJ1-5; D is possibly TRBD1 (5 bases). The germline V gene has CDR1 KGHSH and CDR2 LQKENI. V lost 3 bases and J lost 6, with 12 bases in between. This CDR3 comprises 14 residues. CDR3 nucleotides: TGTGCCAGCTCACCCGGGACTGGAGGTCAGCCCCAGCATTTT. This encodes CASSPGTGGQPQHF.

The chain is built from TRBV29-1 and TRBJ1-2, with 7 bases aligning to TRBD1. The junction had 11 bases not matched to a gene; V was cut back by 5 bases and J by 2 bases. Germline V gives CDR1 SQVTM, CDR2 ANQGSEA. The CDR3 extends over 15 amino acids. The CDR3 region is CSVPPSPGQNYGYTF. The CDR3 coding sequence is TGCAGCGTTCCTCCATCACCGGGACAGAACTATGGCTACACCTTC. Filled out from reference TRBV29-1 and TRBJ1-2, the complete variable domain reads SAVISQKPSRDICQRGTSLTIQCQVDSQVTMMFWYRQQPGQSLTLIATANQGSEATYESGFVIDKFPISRPNLTFSTLTVSNMSPEDSSIYLCSVPPSPGQNYGYTFGSGTRLTVV.

The chain couples TRBV7-2 to TRBJ2-1; TRBD1 matches 8 bases. V shed 5 bases and J 5 bases; nucleotides not matched to a gene: 8. Germline V CDR1 and CDR2: SGHTA, FQGNSA. CDR3 length equals 15 residues. CDR3 sequence (DNA): TGTGCCAGCAGCCCCCAGGGGGCACATCACAATGAGCAGTTCTTC. This gives the protein CASSPQGAHHNEQFF.

This clone occurred a few times. The rearrangement links TRBV7-9 to TRBJ1-3, with no clear D. V was trimmed by 3 bases and J by 0 bases, leaving 0 bases between them. CDR3 length: 12 residues. Germline values: CDR1 SEHNR, CDR2 FQNEAQ (reference sequence). The CDR3, as DNA: TGTGCCAGCAGCTTCTCTGGAAACACCATATATTTT. As protein: CASSFSGNTIYF.

V usage is TRBV15 and J usage is TRBJ1-2; the match to TRBD1 covers 8 bases. The junction had 5 bases not matched to a gene; V was cut back by 4 bases and J by 4 bases. Germline V gene sequence: CDR1 LNHNV, CDR2 YYDKDF (reference sequence). The CDR3 spans 14 residues. The CDR3 DNA follows: TGTGCCACCAGCACCACAGGGGGATTCTATGGCTACACCTTC. Translating gives CATSTTGGFYGYTF.

This clone showed up just a few times. The chain links TRBV6-1 to TRBJ1-3; D remains unclear. Trimming cost V 1 base and J 5 bases, with 0 bases left between them. The germline gives CDR1 MNHNS, CDR2 SASEGT. This CDR3 region has 11 residues. The DNA for the CDR3 is TGTGCCAGCAGTGAAGGAAACACCATATATTTT. Amino acid sequence: CASSEGNTIYF.

V gene TRBV9 combines with J gene TRBJ1-1; D is ambiguous. CDR1 is SGDLS, CDR2 YYNGEE, per germline. The V end was cut by 0 bases, the J end by 1 base, with 4 bases between. The CDR3 has 13 residues. CDR3 DNA: TGTGCCAGCAGCGTAGAGGGGAACACTGAAGCTTTCTTT. It specifies CASSVEGNTEAFF.

The chain recombines TRBV11-2 with TRBJ2-2, with 10 bases that match TRBD2. Germline assignment: CDR1 SGHAT and CDR2 FQNNGV. V shed 2 bases and J 5 bases; nucleotides not matched to a gene: 2. This CDR3 contains 15 residues. The CDR3 reads CASSLMTSGTGELFF. CDR3 coding DNA: TGTGCCAGCAGCTTAATGACTAGCGGGACCGGGGAGCTGTTTTTT. Full variable domain (remainder filled in from reference TRBV11-2 and TRBJ2-2): EAGVAQSPRYKIIEKRQSVAFWCNPISGHATLYWYQQILGQGPKLLIQFQNNGVVDDSQLPKDRFSAERLKGVDSTLKIQPAKLEDSAVYLCASSLMTSGTGELFFGEGSRLTVL.

Concerning this clone itself: One end of the junction varies from germline; a read error may be responsible. The V gene is TRBV19, the J gene TRBJ2-2, with 8 bases fitting TRBD2. CDR3 length: 12 amino acids. From germline, CDR1 is LNHDA and CDR2 SQIVND (reference sequence). CDR3 residues: CAGGGITGELFF. CDR3 bases: TGCGCAGGCGGGGGGATCACCGGGGAGCTGTTTTTT.

The chain employs TRBV20-1 and TRBJ1-1; D gene ambiguous. The CDR3 loop spans 11 amino acids. In germline, CDR1 is DFQATT, CDR2 SNEGSKA (reference sequence). Trimming shortened V by 0 bases and J by 8 bases, and 7 bases separated the two germline ends. CDR3 region: CSAREGPEAFF. The CDR3 DNA is TGCAGTGCTAGAGAGGGCCCCGAAGCTTTCTTT.

This clone was observed a few times. The chain employs TRBV7-9 and TRBJ2-1, with D tentatively TRBD1 or TRBD2 (5 bases each). CDR1 SEHNR and CDR2 FQNEAQ come from the germline V gene (reference sequence). CDR3 length equals 17 residues. V was trimmed by 5 bases and J by 9 bases, leaving 26 bases between them. The CDR3 reads CASSPSFRAGVRREQFF. In DNA, the CDR3 is TGTGCCAGCAGCCCCTCCTTCAGGGCGGGCGTTCGTCGTGAGCAGTTCTTC.

Turning to this clone: The sample has other DNA sequences that encode this CDR3 too. The genes are TRBV19 and TRBJ1-2, with D unresolved. The CDR3 sequence is 12 residues long. V was clipped by 7 bases and J by 2 bases, with 8 bases between them. Germline-derived CDR1 and CDR2 are LNHDA and SQIVND (reference sequence). This chain's CDR3 is CASTGRNYGYTF. In DNA, the CDR3 is TGTGCCAGTACTGGAAGGAACTATGGCTACACCTTC.

This clone was detected only once. The chain combines TRBV19 with TRBJ1-6, with D tentatively TRBD1 (6 bases). This CDR3 spans 13 amino acids. Germline CDR1 LNHDA, CDR2 SQIVND (reference sequence). V shed 5 bases and J shed 7 bases, with 9 bases lying between them. The CDR3 region is CASSDTGNSPLHF. The CDR3 DNA reads as TGTGCCAGTAGTGATACAGGGAATTCACCCCTCCACTTT.

This sequence joins TRBV10-3 and TRBJ1-3, with D unresolved. V lost 1 base and J lost 4, with 14 bases in between. CDR3 size: 16 residues. Germline V gives CDR1 ENHRY, CDR2 SYGVKD. The CDR3 spells CAISELGSSGGNTIYF. The DNA for the CDR3 is TGTGCCATCAGTGAGTTAGGGAGTTCGGGCGGAAACACCATATATTTT.

This clone has just a few counts. The chain combines TRBV30 with TRBJ1-1; unclear D gene. The germline V and J ends were trimmed by 1 base and 0 bases, with 6 bases remaining between them. The germline V gene has CDR1 GTSNPN and CDR2 SVGIG (reference sequence). The CDR3 sequence is 13 residues long. The CDR3 sequence: CAWSELLNTEAFF. The CDR3 DNA reads TGTGCCTGGAGTGAGCTCCTGAACACTGAAGCTTTCTTT.

This chain uses TRBV5-4 with TRBJ2-7, with D uncertain. Germline CDR1 is SGHNT and CDR2 is YYREEE (reference sequence). Trimming cost V 0 bases and J 6 bases, with 7 bases left between them. This CDR3 spans 12 amino acids. The CDR3 reads CASSLGAREQYF. CDR3 sequence (DNA): TGTGCCAGCAGCTTGGGGGCTCGCGAGCAGTACTTC.

The chain couples TRBV9 to TRBJ2-1, with D possibly being TRBD2 (6 bases). The germline V gene has CDR1 SGDLS and CDR2 YYNGEE. The CDR3 consists of 12 residues. Trimming cost V 3 bases and J 7 bases, with 8 bases left between them. Here the CDR3 DNA reads TGTGCCAGCAGCGGCAGCGGGAATGAGCAGTTCTTC. It is translated as CASSGSGNEQFF.

This clone was counted once. CDR3 in amino acids: CASSQVGVVKETQYF. CDR3 bases: TGCGCCAGCAGTCAAGTTGGGGTCGTGAAAGAGACCCAGTACTTC. The gene calls are TRBV5-1 and TRBJ2-5; no clear D gene. This CDR3 comprises 15 residues. V was pared by 5 bases and J by 3 bases, with 17 bases between. Germline-derived CDR1 and CDR2 are SGHRS and YFSETQ.

The rearrangement uses TRBV18 and TRBJ2-5; TRBD1 matches 7 bases. Unmatched junction bases numbered 12, after V lost 3 bases and J lost 5 bases. This CDR3 region has 16 residues. Germline CDR1 reads KGHSH; CDR2 reads LQKENI. The CDR3 nucleotides are TGTGCCAGCTCACCTAGACAGGGACAGTCCGTCGAGACCCAGTACTTC. It encodes CASSPRQGQSVETQYF.